This T cell receptor (beta chain) stems from a study of blood T cells in healthy people across ages. Per sample, a minimum of 7 million PBMCs were isolated. PCR was performed a second time for about 7 to 12 cycles using a sample-barcoded 5' primer and a J-beta primer mix. Each CDR3 protein is one row after TCRdb ran MiXCR on the 5' RACE reads. Altogether hundreds of thousands of distinct CDR3 sequences are present, approximately 49% being singletons, with the ten largest covering around an eighth. This clonotype was found a few times. Sequencing was carried out using blood. The TCR originated in a man aged 25 to 40 in good health.

The CDR3 region is CAISEMRGGETQYF. DNA of the CDR3: TGTGCCATCAGTGAAATGAGGGGTGGGGAGACCCAGTACTTC. The chain joins TRBV10-3 to TRBJ2-7; possibly TRBD1 or TRBD2 for D (5 bases each). Judging by the DNA end, TRBJ2-5 fits better; the J call may be wrong. This CDR3 comprises 14 residues. Germline assignment: CDR1 ENHRY and CDR2 SYGVKD.